This TCR beta chain is from a study of blood T cell repertoires in COVID-19. For the study at large: Samples representing acute and convalescent COVID-19 were sourced from the United States, Italy and Spain. T cells, B-cell-depleted T cells, or PBMCs supplied cDNA or gDNA.

This clone has just a few counts. V gave up 2 bases and J gave up 3 bases, with 10 bases separating them. This CDR3 contains 15 residues. The germline CDR1 and CDR2 sequences are MNHNS and SASEGT. Authors' analysis steps: How many nucleated cells were present was estimated from reference gene primer amplification. The assay was immunoSEQ multiplex PCR, and TCRdb's table has in-frame clones only and misses some. Clone size and V and J calls were adopted from that table, with D and trimming inferred from the DNA. Of tens of thousands of clones in the sample, about 91% are singletons; the top ten hold around 13%.

The rearrangement links TRBV6-1 to TRBJ1-4, with D perhaps matching TRBD1 (6 bases). This TCR was recovered from a human donor with active COVID-19. The donor label of this sample is uncertain. The sample taken for sequencing was peripheral blood. CDR3 DNA: TGTGCCAGCAGTGAATTAGGGGGAGCTAATGAAAAACTGTTTTTT. Protein product: CASSELGGANEKLFF.